The 18 T cell receptor beta chains below were found in one sample sequenced in a study of blood T cells in healthy people across ages. Combining a sample-barcoded 5' primer with a J-beta primer mix, a second PCR ran for roughly 7 to 11 cycles. A single record per CDR3 protein comes from TCRdb applying MiXCR to the 5' RACE reads. The table lists 650,000 to 1,000,000 distinct CDR3 sequences, around 34% of them singletons, with about an eighth in the top ten. Sequenced: blood. These receptors all come from a man younger than 35 in good health.

CDR3 region: CSGKRGGRRNEQFF. DNA of the CDR3: TGCAGCGGAAAGCGGGGGGGCCGTAGGAATGAGCAGTTCTTC. The chain couples TRBV29-1 to TRBJ2-1; 10 positions agree with TRBD2. In germline, CDR1 is SQVTM, CDR2 ANQGSEA. This CDR3 region has 14 residues. The V and J ends lost 7 bases and 7 bases, in that order; junction bases with no gene match: 10.

This sequence joins TRBV6-6 and TRBJ2-1; 13 bases match TRBD2. Trimming cost V 8 bases and J 0 bases; bases outside gene matches: 7. The CDR3 is made up of 17 amino acids. Per germline, CDR1 MNHNY and CDR2 SVGAGI (reference sequence). The CDR3 DNA is TGTGCCAGCGCCGGGACTAGCGGGGTCCACTCCTACAATGAGCAGTTCTTC. Its translation: CASAGTSGVHSYNEQFF.

This clonotype was seen more than once but under ten times. The chain is built from TRBV7-9 and TRBJ1-1; D perhaps matches TRBD1 (5 bases). In germline, CDR1 is SEHNR, CDR2 FQNEAQ (reference sequence). The CDR3 has 11 residues. Trimming pared 1 base from V and 12 bases from J, leaving 9 bases between. The CDR3 protein is CASSLGQGTFF. In DNA, the CDR3 is TGTGCCAGCAGCTTAGGCCAGGGAACTTTCTTT.

This clonotype occurred once. A read error may be the cause here, since a much bigger clone is one base away. The chain couples TRBV2 to TRBJ2-1; D is possibly TRBD1 or TRBD2 (6 bases each). Near its end, the DNA agrees better with TRBJ2-7, so the J call may be wrong. The CDR3 spans 14 residues. CDR1 and CDR2 from the germline V gene are SNHLY and FYNNEI. The CDR3, as DNA: TGTGCCAGCAACGGGGGCAGCTCCTACAATGAGCAGTACTTC. Amino acid sequence: CASNGGSSYNEQYF.

This clonotype was observed a handful of times. The rearrangement joins TRBV4-1 to TRBJ1-1, with a possible D match to TRBD1 (6 bases). Trimming stripped 1 base from V and 7 bases from J, with 16 bases between. Germline-derived CDR1 and CDR2 are MGHRA and YSYEKL. The CDR3 contains 15 residues. In nucleotides, the CDR3 is TGCGCCAGCAGCCAAGTTGGGCCAGGGGCTGATGAAGCTTTCTTT. This codes for CASSQVGPGADEAFF.

This chain links TRBV7-9 with TRBJ2-5; D unresolved. CDR3 length equals 15 residues. V was cut by 1 base and J by 11 bases, with 20 bases left in between. CDR1 is SEHNR, CDR2 FQNEAQ, per germline (reference sequence). CDR3 sequence (DNA): TGTGCCAGCAGCTTAGGGATCCCTTTGAGTAATGAGCAGTACTTC. It is translated as CASSLGIPLSNEQYF. Full variable domain (missing parts from reference TRBV7-9 and TRBJ2-5): DTGVSQNPRHKITKRGQNVTFRCDPISEHNRLYWYRQTLGQGPEFLTYFQNEAQLEKSRLLSDRFSAERPKGSFSTLEIQRTEQGDSAMYLCASSLGIPLSNEQYFGPGTRLLVL.

V gene TRBV2 combines with J gene TRBJ2-2; either TRBD1 or TRBD2 may fit D (6 bases each). The CDR3 is made up of 15 amino acids. Germline assignment: CDR1 SNHLY and CDR2 FYNNEI. Trimming shortened V by 10 bases and J by 5 bases, and 20 bases separated the two germline ends. CDR3 DNA sequence: TGTGCCACCTCTGGGGATCTAGGGGGGACCGGGGAGCTGTTTTTT. Its translation is CATSGDLGGTGELFF.

In its sample, this clonotype was seen once. The junction differs from germline at one of its ends, possibly a read error. V is TRBV5-1 and J is TRBJ2-2, with 7 bases fitting TRBD1. The CDR3 covers 15 residues. Germline CDR1 and CDR2: SGHRS and YFSETQ. This CDR3 reads CASNRQGTDTGELFF. The CDR3 coding sequence is TGCGCCAGCAACCGACAGGGAACGGACACCGGGGAGCTATTTTTT.

The chain is built from TRBV5-1 and TRBJ2-1; 7 positions match TRBD2. CDR1 is SGHRS, CDR2 YFSETQ, per germline. The CDR3 extends over 17 amino acids. Unmatched junction bases numbered 6, after V lost 0 bases and J lost 0 bases. DNA of the CDR3: TGCGCCAGCAGCTTGGTTAGCGGGCGAAGCTCCTACAATGAGCAGTTCTTC. This encodes CASSLVSGRSSYNEQFF.

In this sample, this clonotype turned up once. This chain connects TRBV7-9 to TRBJ2-3; 9 bases map to TRBD1. CDR1 and CDR2 (germline): SEHNR, FQNEAQ (reference sequence). This CDR3 has 19 residues. Germline trimming cut 4 bases from V and 0 bases from J; bases unmatched to any gene: 14. The CDR3 nucleotides are TGTGCCAGCAGCTATCCAAGACGGGACAGGGCGACTAGCACAGATACGCAGTATTTT. Translating it yields CASSYPRRDRATSTDTQYF.

This clonotype has at least ten counts. V usage is TRBV12-3 or TRBV12-4 and J usage is TRBJ2-2, with 8 bases lining up with TRBD2. V lost 3 bases to trimming and J lost 7 bases; unmatched junction nucleotides: 10. This CDR3 comprises 16 residues. The CDR3 DNA is TGTGCCAGCAGTTTCCAGGCGGGGGGCCCCGGCGGGGAGCTGTTTTTT. Translation: CASSFQAGGPGGELFF.

The gene calls are TRBV7-8 and TRBJ2-7, with TRBD2 matching over 11 bases. The germline V gene has CDR1 SGHVS and CDR2 FQNEAQ. J lost 7 bases, V lost 4 bases, and 12 bases had no gene match. This CDR3 is 16 amino acids long. CDR3 sequence: CASSSSSGGFWNEQYF. DNA of the CDR3: TGTGCCAGCAGCTCGTCTAGCGGGGGGTTCTGGAATGAGCAGTACTTC.

The chain combines TRBV20-1 with TRBJ2-3, with D perhaps matching TRBD1 (6 bases). V lost 0 bases to trimming and J lost 0 bases, with 7 bases between them. Per germline, CDR1 DFQATT and CDR2 SNEGSKA (reference sequence). The CDR3 length is 14 residues. The CDR3 nucleotides read TGCAGTGCTAGAGAAACAGGGAGCACAGATACGCAGTATTTT. This gives the protein CSARETGSTDTQYF.

Only a few counts were recorded for this clonotype. The V and J genes are TRBV6-2 or TRBV6-3 and TRBJ2-3; a possible D gene is TRBD1 (5 bases). V lost 2 bases and J 0 bases, leaving 15 bases between the germline ends. CDR3 length equals 17 residues. Germline V gene sequence: CDR1 MNHEY, CDR2 SVGEGT. The DNA for the CDR3 is TGTGCCAGCAGTTACAATTTGATCAGGGAAAGCACAGATACGCAGTATTTT. Protein: CASSYNLIRESTDTQYF.

This clonotype was observed many times. This rearrangement joins TRBV7-2 to TRBJ2-7; D unresolved. Germline CDR1 is SGHTA and CDR2 is FQGNSA. This CDR3 is built from 14 residues. The V and J ends lost 1 base and 3 bases respectively, with 10 bases between them. The CDR3 coding sequence is TGTGCCAGCAGCTTAGAAGGCAGAAGCTACGAGCAGTACTTC. The encoded protein is CASSLEGRSYEQYF.

The rearrangement joins TRBV7-9 to TRBJ2-5; D unclear. The V end lost 1 base, the J end lost 0 bases, and 9 bases lay between the germline ends. CDR3 size: 15 residues. The V gene's germline CDR1 is SEHNR and CDR2 FQNEAQ (reference sequence). CDR3 bases: TGTGCCAGCAGCTTAGGAGGATTGTACCAAGAGACCCAGTACTTC. Its protein product is CASSLGGLYQETQYF.

Concerning this clonotype itself: Germline is not matched at one junction end, which may reflect a read error. The CDR3 nucleotides read TGCAGTGCTAGATCTAGGACTAGCGGGGGGGACAATAAGCAGTTCTTC. Protein product: CSARSRTSGGDNKQFF. V usage is TRBV20-1 and J usage is TRBJ2-1, with 15 bases fitting TRBD2. Germline V CDR1 and CDR2: DFQATT, SNEGSKA (reference sequence). This CDR3 contains 16 residues.

The chain joins TRBV14 to TRBJ2-4; TRBD1 matches 7 bases. The tail of the sequence fits TRBJ2-7 better, so the J call may be wrong. The CDR3 has 16 residues. Germline V gives CDR1 SGHDN, CDR2 FVKESK. CDR3 sequence: CASSRPRGLESYEQYF. CDR3 DNA sequence: TGTGCCAGCAGCCGACCCAGGGGGTTGGAGTCCTACGAGCAGTACTTC.